This entry is about one T cell receptor (beta chain). Antigen: not known. This entry is derived from a study of T-cell reconstitution after alpha-beta-depleted transplantation in children. Construction of the TCRbeta library involved unique molecular identifiers. Each CDR3 protein is one row after TCRdb ran MiXCR on the PCR reads. The data hold hundreds of thousands of distinct CDR3 sequences, with over 10% observed a single time. This CDR3 has 14 residues. Losses at the gene ends were 6 bases for V and 5 bases for J; bases not matched to a gene: 8. CDR1 is MNHNS, CDR2 SASEGT, per germline. Notes on the study in general: As was reported, about two months after transplant, alpha-beta T cells came from several hundred expanded graft clones. Newly generated T cells supplied most T-cell counts and diversity one year post-transplant. The study traced high day-60 TCRbeta diversity in some patients to surviving recipient T cells and thymic progenitors.

The chain uses TRBV6-1 and TRBJ2-5; TRBD1 agrees at 8 bases. The sequence was collected from a girl aged 2 to 10 with congenital amegakaryocytic thrombocytopenia, due to receive a stem cell transplant. The specimen comprised PBMCs, sampled before TCRalphabeta/CD19-depleted stem cell transplant. CDR3 protein: CASRLPGGDETQYF. As DNA, the CDR3 is TGTGCCAGCAGACTCCCAGGGGGCGATGAGACCCAGTACTTC.